The subject of this entry is one T cell receptor beta chain. This clonotype was observed at least ten times. Its antigen is currently not known. One base away there is no much larger clone; base qualities are not given. The entry originates in a study of T cells in Graves' hyperthyroidism and ophthalmopathy (dated by TCRdb to about 2019). Regarding the study in general: Peripheral blood was sampled at the time of initial diagnosis, prior to any treatment. A discovery cohort of roughly 96 patients, 43 with Graves' ophthalmopathy and roughly 59 with stable Graves' hyperthyroidism, was used to find distinguishing TCR V-J signatures. An independent validation cohort of around 19 hyperthyroidism patients and approximately 15 patients who later progressed to ophthalmopathy tested prospective prediction of ophthalmopathy. For training and testing, the roughly 97 patients in the discovery cohort were randomly divided in a 7:3 ratio. In several Graves' hyperthyroidism patients, the study also compared T-cell repertoires from thyroid tissue with T-cell repertoires from blood. Once sampling was done, hyperthyroidism patients were given methimazole at a starting dose of 30 mg daily, whereas ophthalmopathy patients were given high-dose intravenous methylprednisolone. According to the paper, TCR Vbeta CDR3 sequencing was carried out on over 130 peripheral blood samples, which came from over 40 ophthalmopathy, fewer than 80 hyperthyroidism and about 17 progressor patients.

Amplification of TCR beta CDR3 regions was carried out from RNA transcripts. The TCR CDR3 was subjected to a first round of RT-PCR using the HTBI primer set and the Qiagen OneStep RT-PCR kit. Libraries were constructed in a second round of multiplex PCR, after which size selection and purification were carried out. The libraries were sequenced on an Illumina HiSeq2000 using paired-end 100 bp reads. As for the authors' bioinformatics: Raw data were processed with SOAPnuke, discarding reads with adapters, uncalled bases, mean Phred below 15, or no exact constant-primer or identifier match. COPE v1.2.5 was used to merge high-quality paired reads, and clonotypes were defined as unique nucleotide sequences. Clonotypes were aligned to IMGT TRBV, TRBD and TRBJ reference segments using MiTCR v1.1. Only V-J combinations with frequency above 0.0001, covering about 99% of repertoires, were analysed. The TCS score was defined as the ratio of F50 (clonal expansion) to E x V (chaos), calculated using BLOSUM62-based TCRdist between CDR3 peptides within each V-J. Welch's t-statistics and random forest reduced fewer than 550 V-J features to roughly 13, which were used in a naive Bayes classifier (R e1071). TCRdb ran its own pipeline on the public reads, namely fastp trimming at Q25 and MiXCR clone calling, and kept in-frame beta chains. Each CDR3 protein appears once, grouped with its most common genes and DNA. TCRdb's processing, not the study's, gives the V and J calls here. For this sample the table gives some 180,000 distinct CDR3 sequences, of which about 15% were detected only once. Around 48% of the sample goes to the ten largest clones.

What the work shows at the level of the full study, not this receptor alone: Most expanded thyroid clonotypes (frequency above 0.001) were also detected in blood, suggesting blood repertoires may reflect thyroid immune responses. In validation, the model predicted progression to ophthalmopathy with about 71% sensitivity and 72.22% specificity, a median of 6.5 months before onset. A 13 V-J signature model separated ophthalmopathy from stable hyperthyroidism, with just over 85% sensitivity and roughly 82% specificity in cross-validation and 80%/75% in testing. No statistical method was used to fix the sample size in advance, and group allocation was not hidden from the investigators.

Graves' hyperthyroidism was defined as stable when no progression to ophthalmopathy occurred over 18 months of follow-up. Hyperthyroidism patients were newly diagnosed, had a disease duration of under 2 months, and were aged 18 to 65 years. The study excluded patients with uncontrolled infections, other autoimmune diseases, pregnancy or lactation. Diagnoses were based on clinical symptoms, serum thyroxine and TRAb, thyroid ultrasound and orbital computed tomography. PBMCs were separated from roughly 10 ml of fresh peripheral blood using Ficoll-Paque density gradient centrifugation. Trizol reagent was used to extract total RNA, and RNA quality was then checked on an Agilent 2100 Bioanalyzer. The trim is 5 bases for V and 2 bases for J, with a gap of 13 bases between the germline ends. Inclusive of the bounding cysteine and phenylalanine, the CDR3 is 15 residues long. The entry retains the CDR3 DNA only, 45 bases that are in frame from base 1. The germline V gene (reference sequence) gives CDR1 as SEHNR and CDR2 as FQNEAQ.

This sequence uses TRBV7-9 and TRBJ2-1; TRBD2 might be the D gene, on 6 matching bases. This clonotype was sampled from a woman aged 45-60 years with Graves' hyperthyroidism. The sequenced sample was blood. The bases read TGTGCCAGCAGCCGGGGACTCGACACCTACAATGAGCAGTTCTTC. Its coded protein is CASSRGLDTYNEQFF.